The 17 T cell receptor beta chains presented below share a single source sample, sequenced in a study of cytomegalovirus exposure and HLA in healthy donors. PCR was performed using 60 Vbeta and 13 Jbeta primers. Sequenced by immunoSEQ multiplex PCR; TCRdb stores in-frame clones only, minus some. The table has some 190,000 clones, around 76% seen once; the top ten hold about 2.5%. The source material was PBMCs. All receptors come from a woman aged 25 to 39 in good health and CMV-seropositive.

The chain has TRBV18 and TRBJ1-4, with TRBD1 matching 7 bases. This CDR3 region has 15 residues. Looked up from germline, CDR1 is KGHSH and CDR2 is LQKENI. The J segment lost 6 bases and the V segment lost 4 bases, leaving 8 bases of the junction unmatched. DNA for the CDR3: TGTGCCAGCTCACTACCGACAGGGCTAGATGAAAAACTGTTTTTT. Translation gives CASSLPTGLDEKLFF.

The chain combines TRBV7-3 with TRBJ1-6; D possibly corresponds to TRBD1 (6 bases). The CDR3 extends over 16 amino acids. Trimming cost V 2 bases and J 10 bases, with 18 bases left between them. The germline gives CDR1 SGHTA, CDR2 FQGTGA. The CDR3 coding sequence is TGTGCCAGCAGCTTAGGCCCGGGGAGGGGGTCGTCACCCCTCCACTTT. This gives the protein CASSLGPGRGSSPLHF.

The chain joins TRBV27 to TRBJ2-4; tentative D call: TRBD2 (6 bases). The CDR3 runs 16 residues. Germline assignment: CDR1 MNHEY and CDR2 SMNVEV (reference sequence). With 4 bases removed from V and 0 bases from J, the gap between germline ends came to 13 bases. This CDR3 reads CASSSPAGLAKNIQYF. The CDR3 DNA reads as TGTGCCAGCAGTTCCCCGGCGGGGTTAGCCAAAAACATTCAGTACTTC.

The V gene is TRBV6-5, the J gene TRBJ2-2; D is ambiguous. Trimming removed 5 bases at V and 1 base at J, with 8 bases between. The CDR3 consists of 14 residues. CDR1 and CDR2 from the germline V gene are MNHEY and SVGAGI. The CDR3 DNA reads as TGTGCCAGCAGTCGTGACATGAACACCGGGGAGCTGTTTTTT. This sequence encodes CASSRDMNTGELFF.

The V call is TRBV28, the J call TRBJ1-1; 10 positions agree with TRBD1. Germline CDR1 reads MDHEN; CDR2 reads SYDVKM. The J segment lost 1 base and the V segment lost 0 bases, leaving 8 bases of the junction unmatched. The CDR3 consists of 18 residues. The CDR3 loop reads CASSLWAGTGVRNTEAFF. CDR3 in DNA: TGTGCCAGCAGTTTATGGGCCGGGACAGGGGTCAGGAACACTGAAGCTTTCTTT. The full variable domain, with the rest looked up from reference TRBV28 and TRBJ1-1, is DVKVTQSSRYLVKRTGEKVFLECVQDMDHENMFWYRQDPGLGLRLIYFSYDVKMKEKGDIPEGYSVSREKKERFSLILESASTNQTSMYLCASSLWAGTGVRNTEAFFGQGTRLTVV.

This clone turned up a few times. This sequence joins TRBV29-1 and TRBJ1-4, with TRBD1 matching 7 bases. V lost 3 bases to trimming and J lost 6 bases; unmatched junction nucleotides: 4. The CDR3 is made up of 13 amino acids. Germline CDR1 SQVTM, CDR2 ANQGSEA. The CDR3 nucleotides read TGCAGCGTTGAGAGGGGGACAGATGAAAAACTGTTTTTT. Its protein is CSVERGTDEKLFF.

The V call is TRBV6-5, the J call TRBJ2-3; 12 bases are shared with TRBD1. The CDR3 contains 15 residues. After removal of 4 bases from V and 4 bases from J, the junction contained 3 bases not matched to a gene. CDR1 MNHEY and CDR2 SVGAGI come from the germline V gene. Written as DNA, the CDR3 is TGTGCCAGCAGTTCGGGGACAGGGGGCGCAGATACGCAGTATTTT. This codes for CASSSGTGGADTQYF.

The chain employs TRBV7-9 and TRBJ1-5, with D perhaps TRBD1 (5 bases). CDR3 size: 15 residues. V lost 1 base and J lost 3, with 10 bases in between. Per germline, CDR1 SEHNR and CDR2 FQNEAQ (reference sequence). Here the CDR3 DNA reads TGTGCCAGCAGCTTAGGTACAGGCCACAATCAGCCCCAGCATTTT. Translating gives CASSLGTGHNQPQHF.

V usage is TRBV7-8 and J usage is TRBJ2-1, with D possibly TRBD1 on 5 matching bases. CDR3 length equals 15 residues. Germline loops: CDR1 SGHVS, CDR2 FQNEAQ. Deletions cut 8 bases from V and 6 bases from J, with 20 bases between. The CDR3: CASREGVLDINEQFF. The CDR3 DNA reads TGTGCCAGCCGAGAAGGGGTCCTCGATATCAATGAGCAGTTCTTC.

The chain combines TRBV11-2 with TRBJ1-2, with a possible D match to TRBD1 (6 bases). Germline CDR1 is SGHAT and CDR2 is FQNNGV. Trimming cost V 5 bases and J 8 bases, with 15 bases left between them. The CDR3 covers 13 residues. The DNA of the CDR3 is TGTGCCAGCAGCACCATGAGGGGGATAGGCTACACCTTC. Its protein is CASSTMRGIGYTF.

This clone has more than one count but fewer than ten. This sequence joins TRBV28 and TRBJ2-2, with 7 bases matching TRBD1. The germline V gene has CDR1 MDHEN and CDR2 SYDVKM. The trim removed 8 bases at V and 5 bases at J, leaving 8 bases unmatched. The CDR3 consists of 14 residues. The CDR3 region is CASSETGKTGELFF. CDR3 DNA: TGTGCCAGCTCAGAGACAGGGAAAACCGGGGAGCTGTTTTTT.

J is TRBJ1-2 and V is TRBV9; D may be TRBD1 (5 bases). The CDR3 covers 14 residues. From germline, CDR1 is SGDLS and CDR2 YYNGEE. Trimming removed 0 bases from V and 8 bases from J, with 14 bases in between. The CDR3 DNA reads as TGTGCCAGCAGCGTAGCGGAGGGGTCCTACGGCTACACCTTC. As protein: CASSVAEGSYGYTF.

The chain is built from TRBV11-1 and TRBJ2-1; D is unresolved. Trimming removed 2 bases from V and 9 bases from J, with 17 bases in between. Germline V gene data show CDR1 as SGHAT and CDR2 as FQDESV (reference sequence). The CDR3 consists of 15 residues. CDR3 nucleotides: TGTGCCAGCAGCTTAAACGCAGGTTCGGCAACTGAGCAGTTCTTC. It encodes CASSLNAGSATEQFF.

The gene calls are TRBV12-5 and TRBJ2-3, with D maybe TRBD1 (6 bases). The CDR3 extends over 16 amino acids. Trimming pared 6 bases from V and 4 bases from J, leaving 20 bases between. From germline, CDR1 is LGHNT and CDR2 FRNRAP. The CDR3 sequence is CASGPGWGRGSDTQYF. CDR3 nucleotide sequence: TGTGCTAGTGGCCCGGGCTGGGGGCGCGGGTCAGATACGCAGTATTTT.

The rearrangement links TRBV5-1 to TRBJ2-5; maybe TRBD1 (6 bases). The CDR3 extends over 15 amino acids. V was pared by 7 bases and J by 3 bases, with 19 bases between. Per the germline V gene, CDR1 is SGHRS and CDR2 is YFSETQ. This CDR3 is CASRAPGHPKETQYF. As DNA, the CDR3 is TGCGCCAGCCGCGCCCCGGGACACCCTAAAGAGACCCAGTACTTC.

The V call is TRBV6-5, the J call TRBJ1-4, with D hard to call. The CDR3 consists of 14 residues. Trimming removed 0 bases from V and 4 bases from J, with 6 bases in between. The germline V gene encodes CDR1 MNHEY and CDR2 SVGAGI. The CDR3 region has the DNA TGTGCCAGCAGTTACTCGCGGGGTAATGAAAAACTGTTTTTT. It codes for CASSYSRGNEKLFF.

This chain joins TRBV27 and TRBJ2-2; a weak D match, TRBD1 (6 bases). Trimming shortened V by 6 bases and J by 4 bases, and 15 bases separated the two germline ends. Germline values: CDR1 MNHEY, CDR2 SMNVEV (reference sequence). CDR3 size: 15 residues. The CDR3, as DNA: TGTGCCAGCAGAGCCGGGACAATTCTCACCGGGGAGCTGTTTTTT. Protein sequence: CASRAGTILTGELFF.